This entry concerns a single T cell receptor beta chain. What it recognizes is unknown. The data were obtained in a study of cytomegalovirus exposure and HLA in healthy donors. Points from the study as a whole: The study recorded over 150 TCR beta chains that were cytomegalovirus-associated. As confirmed in vitro, a few CMV-associated chains were specific for CMV antigens.

This CDR3 has 15 residues. V lost 1 base, J lost 3 bases, and 10 bases lay in between. Germline V gives CDR1 SGHTA, CDR2 FQGNSA. Assay: immunoSEQ multiplex PCR; the TCRdb copy retains only in-frame clones and omits some. This table holds around 190,000 clones, roughly 86% found once. The chain carries TRBV7-2 and TRBJ2-1; D possibly corresponds to TRBD2 (7 bases). Sequencing was carried out using PBMCs. This TCR came from a woman younger than 35 in good health and CMV-seronegative. In DNA form, the CDR3 reads TGTGCCAGCAGCTTAGGGGGGGGCCACTACAATGAGCAGTTCTTC. Its protein product is CASSLGGGHYNEQFF.